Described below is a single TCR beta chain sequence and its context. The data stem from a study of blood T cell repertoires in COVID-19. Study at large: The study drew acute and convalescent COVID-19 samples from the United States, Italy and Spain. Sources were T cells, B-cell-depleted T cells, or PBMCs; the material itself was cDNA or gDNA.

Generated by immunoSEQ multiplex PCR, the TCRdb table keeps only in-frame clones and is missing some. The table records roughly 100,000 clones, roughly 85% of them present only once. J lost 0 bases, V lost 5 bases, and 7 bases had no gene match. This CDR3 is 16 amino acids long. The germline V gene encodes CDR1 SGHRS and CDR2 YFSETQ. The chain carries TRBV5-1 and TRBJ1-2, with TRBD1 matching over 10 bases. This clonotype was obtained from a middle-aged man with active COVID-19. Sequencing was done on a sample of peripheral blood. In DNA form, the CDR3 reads TGCGCCAGCAGGACAGGGGGCGCCTCGGCTAACTATGGCTACACCTTC. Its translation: CASRTGGASANYGYTF.